The source of this TCR beta chain is a study of shared clonotypes between healthy human individuals. Profiling relied on immunoSEQ multiplex PCR, and the TCRdb table lists in-frame clones only, not all of them. The table has 2 million to 2.5 million clones, just under 95% seen once. This clone was counted between two and nine times. CDR1 SQVTM and CDR2 ANQGSEA come from the germline V gene. The V gene end was trimmed by 6 bases and the J gene end by 6 bases; junction bases not matched to a gene: 3. CDR3 length equals 13 residues. Sequencing was carried out using naive CD4+ T cells from PBMCs. The subset denotes: CD45RA+ positively selected. This receptor was identified in a man between 18 and 29 years old in good health. Some clones in this sample may be carry-over from other donors' samples. The rearrangement joins TRBV29-1 to TRBJ1-5; 12 bases fit TRBD1. In DNA form, the CDR3 reads TGCAGCGTCGGGACAGGGGGCGCTCAGCCCCAGCATTTT. It yields the protein CSVGTGGAQPQHF.